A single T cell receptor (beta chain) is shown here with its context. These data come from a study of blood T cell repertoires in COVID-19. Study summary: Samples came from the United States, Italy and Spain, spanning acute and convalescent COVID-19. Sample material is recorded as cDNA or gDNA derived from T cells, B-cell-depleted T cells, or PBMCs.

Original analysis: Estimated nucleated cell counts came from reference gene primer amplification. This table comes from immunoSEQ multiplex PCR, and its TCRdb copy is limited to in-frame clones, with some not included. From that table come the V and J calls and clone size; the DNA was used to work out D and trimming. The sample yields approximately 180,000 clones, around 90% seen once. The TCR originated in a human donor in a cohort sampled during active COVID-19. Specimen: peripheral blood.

CDR3 sequence: CASSYLGTGVNEQYF. The DNA of the CDR3 is TGTGCCAGCAGCTACCTCGGGACAGGGGTCAACGAGCAGTACTTC. The chain combines TRBV5-6 with TRBJ2-7; TRBD1 matches at 10 bases. Looked up from germline, CDR1 is SGHDT and CDR2 is YYEEEE. This CDR3 spans 15 amino acids. Trimming removed 3 bases from V and 5 bases from J; junction bases left unmatched: 8.